The source of this TCR delta chain is a study of Vδ1+ human thymocytes. This clone was observed a few times. Antigen: not known. Study-wide results and limits: Thymic TRG and TRD repertoires appeared highly polyclonal, with Gaussian CDR3 length distributions.

RNA was extracted from the cells and then reverse transcribed. The CDR3 regions were amplified by multiplex PCR from V-gene primers to a constant-region primer. TCRdb redid the clone calls on the multiplex PCR reads with CATT. This sample yields 22,000 or so delta-chain clones, of which roughly 8% are seen a single time; approximately 1% belongs to the top ten. Looked up from germline, CDR1 is TSWWSYY and CDR2 is QGS. This CDR3 has 18 amino acids. V was shortened by 3 bases and J by 2 bases, with 22 bases between the two germline ends. The J gene is TRDJ1, the V gene TRDV1; D is possibly TRDD3 (8 bases). The sequencing input was Vdelta1+ gamma-delta thymocytes from the thymus. As to subset: FACS-sorted CD3+ TCRalphabeta- TCRVdelta1+ TCRVdelta2- thymocytes. The receptor comes from a child under two years old who had congenital heart surgery. Here the CDR3 reads CALGDHFLRGGITDKLIF. The CDR3, as DNA: TGTGCTCTTGGGGACCATTTCCTACGGGGGGGGATAACCGATAAACTCATCTTT.